The 12 T cell receptor beta chains presented below share a single source sample, sequenced in a study of T cells in Graves' hyperthyroidism and ophthalmopathy. What was amplified from RNA transcripts were TCR beta CDR3 regions. HTBI primers drove first-round RT-PCR of the TCR CDR3. MiXCR, applied by TCRdb to the multiplex PCR reads, yields one record per CDR3 protein. The data show 700,000 or so distinct CDR3 sequences, around 15% seen once. Sequencing used blood. These receptors all stem from a woman aged 50 to 60 with Graves' ophthalmopathy.

This clonotype was detected ten times or more. This chain uses TRBV7-3 with TRBJ2-3; D might be TRBD2 (6 bases). The germline V gene encodes CDR1 SGHTA and CDR2 FQGTGA. The CDR3 contains 16 residues. Deletions cut 6 bases from V and 1 base from J, with 17 bases between. CDR3 DNA: TGTGCCAGCAGTCTGCTGGGGGGTGGCCGCACAGATACGCAGTATTTT. As protein: CASSLLGGGRTDTQYF.

J is TRBJ2-5 and V is TRBV12-3 or TRBV12-4; 11 nucleotides match TRBD1. This CDR3 has 15 residues. The V and J ends lost 4 bases and 9 bases, in that order; junction bases with no gene match: 10. The CDR3 DNA is TGTGCCAGCAGTTCGGGACAGGGGGTTCCAGGGGCCCAGTACTTC. Protein sequence: CASSSGQGVPGAQYF.

This clonotype was observed a few times. The V and J genes are TRBV27 and TRBJ2-2; TRBD1 is a possible D gene (6 bases). The germline gives CDR1 MNHEY, CDR2 SMNVEV (reference sequence). This CDR3 comprises 17 residues. Trimming shortened V by 2 bases and J by 3 bases, and 16 bases separated the two germline ends. The CDR3 DNA is TGTGCCAGCAGTTTACTAAATGGACAGCTTCACACCGGGGAGCTGTTTTTT. Translated, it gives CASSLLNGQLHTGELFF.

This clonotype was counted between two and nine times. The genes are TRBV4-3 and TRBJ2-1; 9 positions match TRBD2. Germline CDR1 is LGHNA and CDR2 is YSLEER. V lost 1 base, J lost 6 bases, and 19 bases stayed unmatched. The CDR3 spans 20 residues. In nucleotides, the CDR3 is TGCGCCAGCAGCCAAGCCCCACTACTAGCGGGCGAGACGGCGGGCAATGAGCAGTTCTTC. Translation: CASSQAPLLAGETAGNEQFF.

This clonotype was seen a handful of times. V and J are TRBV9 and TRBJ1-6; D not certain. The CDR3 has 15 residues. The V end was cut by 1 base, the J end by 5 bases, with 10 bases between. CDR1 and CDR2 (germline): SGDLS, YYNGEE. CDR3 protein: CASSVREANNSPLHF. The CDR3 DNA sequence: TGTGCCAGCAGCGTAAGGGAAGCCAATAATTCACCCCTCCACTTT.

The chain joins TRBV19 to TRBJ2-5; 7 bases align to TRBD2. Germline-derived CDR1 and CDR2 are LNHDA and SQIVND (reference sequence). V trimming: 5 bases; J trimming: 7 bases; junction bases outside the gene matches: 13. The CDR3 has 15 residues. CDR3 in amino acids: CASSVRTSLRGTQYF. The CDR3 DNA reads TGTGCCAGTAGTGTCCGGACTAGTCTCCGAGGGACCCAGTACTTC.

This clonotype has a count of ten or more. The chain carries TRBV7-3 and TRBJ2-3; 7 bases are a match to TRBD2. The germline V gene has CDR1 SGHTA and CDR2 FQGTGA. The CDR3 runs to 15 residues. Trimming at V came to 8 bases and at J to 6 bases, leaving 14 bases not matched to a gene. CDR3 amino acids: CASPGRAGVVDTQYF. CDR3 in DNA: TGTGCCAGCCCGGGTAGGGCGGGAGTCGTTGATACGCAGTATTTT.

With respect to this clonotype: A single base separates this from a much larger clone, so it may be a read error. The DNA for the CDR3 is TGTGCCGGCAGCTTTTTGCCGCGGGAGATCAATGAGCAGTTCTTC. Translated: CAGSFLPREINEQFF. The chain combines TRBV7-9 with TRBJ2-1, with 7 bases fitting TRBD2. Germline CDR1 SEHNR, CDR2 FQNEAQ (reference sequence). The CDR3 contains 15 residues.

As for this clonotype: One junction end does not reproduce the germline sequence, and a read error may be involved. This CDR3 is CAGSSPLWGNMNTEAFF. The CDR3, as DNA: TGTGCCGGCAGCTCCCCACTGTGGGGGAACATGAACACTGAAGCTTTCTTT. The rearrangement uses TRBV5-5 and TRBJ1-1, with D maybe TRBD1 (5 bases). The CDR3 is 17 amino acids. CDR1 is SGHKS and CDR2 is YYEKEE in the germline V gene (reference sequence).

With respect to this clonotype: This may stem from a read error, because a much larger clone lies one nucleotide away. The J gene is TRBJ2-2, the V gene TRBV4-1; D perhaps matches TRBD1 (5 bases). The CDR3 totals 15 residues. In germline, CDR1 is MGHRA, CDR2 YSYEKL. As DNA, the CDR3 is TGCGCCAGCAGCCAACAGGGTGCGAACATCGGGGAGCTGTTTTTT. As protein: CASSQQGANIGELFF.

The CDR3 region has the DNA TGTGCCAGCCTGAAGTTGGCGCGAGTAGAGCAGTTCTTC. Amino acid sequence: CASLKLARVEQFF. The chain recombines TRBV6-2 or TRBV6-3 with TRBJ2-1; no clear D gene. Trimming pared 8 bases from V and 10 bases from J, leaving 18 bases between. CDR3 length: 13 residues. CDR1 MNHEY and CDR2 SVGEGT come from the germline V gene.

With regard to this clonotype: Germline is not matched at one junction end, which may reflect a read error. This chain connects TRBV14 to TRBJ2-1; 8 bases line up with TRBD2. The CDR3 covers 16 residues. Germline V gene sequence: CDR1 SGHDN, CDR2 FVKESK. The CDR3 nucleotides are TGTACCAGCAGCCGTCGGAGCGGGAGCGGATACAATGAGCAGTTCTTC. As protein: CTSSRRSGSGYNEQFF.